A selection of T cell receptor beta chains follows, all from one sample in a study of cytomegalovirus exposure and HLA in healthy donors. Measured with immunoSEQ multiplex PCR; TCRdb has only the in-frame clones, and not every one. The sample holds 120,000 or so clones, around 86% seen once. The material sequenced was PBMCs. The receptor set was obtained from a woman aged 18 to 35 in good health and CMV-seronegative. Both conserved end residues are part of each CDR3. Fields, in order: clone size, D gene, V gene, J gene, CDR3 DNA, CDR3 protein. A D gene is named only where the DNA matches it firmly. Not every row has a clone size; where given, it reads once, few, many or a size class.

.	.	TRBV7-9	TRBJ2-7	TGTGCCAGCAGCTTTCAATTGGGGCTGTCCTACGAGCAGTACTTC	CASSFQLGLSYEQYF
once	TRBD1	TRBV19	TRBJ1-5	TGTGCCAGTACAACTCGGACAGGTTACATCAATCAGCCCCAGCATTTT	CASTTRTGYINQPQHF
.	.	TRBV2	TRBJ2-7	TGTGCCAGCAGAAGGTCAGGGCACTCCTACGAGCAGTACTTC	CASRRSGHSYEQYF
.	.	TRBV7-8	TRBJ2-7	TGTGCCAGCAGCTTAGGTGGCGGTTGGGACGAGCAGTACTTC	CASSLGGGWDEQYF
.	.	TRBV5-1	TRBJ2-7	TGCGCCAGCAGCTTGCATACGGGGTCCTACGAGCAGTACTTC	CASSLHTGSYEQYF
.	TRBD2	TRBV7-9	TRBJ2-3	TGTGCCAGCAGCCCGAAGCGGGGCGGCCCAGATACGCAGTATTTT	CASSPKRGGPDTQYF
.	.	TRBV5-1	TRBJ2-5	TGCGCCAGCAGCGGGAACCAGGGGCCGGGGGAGACCCAGTACTTC	CASSGNQGPGETQYF
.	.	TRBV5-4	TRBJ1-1	TGTGCCAGCAGCTTGTCATTGCAGGTCCTTGAAGCTTTCTTT	CASSLSLQVLEAFF
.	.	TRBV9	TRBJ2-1	TGTGCCAGCAGCTCCCCGAGTGAGCAGTTCTTC	CASSSPSEQFF
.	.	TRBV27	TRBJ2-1	TGTGCCAGCAAGCGGGACACCGATTACAATGAGCAGTTCTTC	CASKRDTDYNEQFF
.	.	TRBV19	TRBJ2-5	TGTGCCAGTAGTAGCCTTCTAGCGCCCCAAGAGACCCAGTACTTC	CASSSLLAPQETQYF
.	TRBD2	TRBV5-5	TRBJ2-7	TGTGCCAGCAGCCAATCCGGGACTAGATTATACGAGCAGTACTTC	CASSQSGTRLYEQYF
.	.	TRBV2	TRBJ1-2	TGTGCCAGCTCCATAGGGGTTGGCTACACCTTC	CASSIGVGYTF
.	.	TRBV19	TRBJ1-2	TGTGCCAGTAGTGAGAGGAGACGGGATGGCTACACCTTC	CASSERRRDGYTF
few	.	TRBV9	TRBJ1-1	TGTGCCAGCAGCGTAGGGGGAGTGAGGGGGACTGAAGCTTTCTTT	CASSVGGVRGTEAFF
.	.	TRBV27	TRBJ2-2	TGTGCCAGCAGGGGGACTGCCACCGGGGAGCTGTTTTTT	CASRGTATGELFF
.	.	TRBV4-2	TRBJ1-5	TGTGCCAGCAGCCAAGAATGGGGAGGGGGGAATCAGCCCCAGCATTTT	CASSQEWGGGNQPQHF
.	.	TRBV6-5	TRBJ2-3	TGTGCCAGCAGTGCGCCTAGCACAGATACGCAGTATTTT	CASSAPSTDTQYF
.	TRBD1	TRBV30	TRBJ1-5	TGTGCCTGGAGTACGCCCCTCCATCAGGACAGGGGCAATCAGCCCCAGCATTTT	CAWSTPLHQDRGNQPQHF
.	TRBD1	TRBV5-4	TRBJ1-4	TGTGCCAGCAGCTTTAGACAGGGAGGTGAAAAACTGTTTTTT	CASSFRQGGEKLFF
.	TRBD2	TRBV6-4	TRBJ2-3	TGTGCCAGCAGTGACTCATCCAGCGGGGGGGTCACAGATACGCAGTATTTT	CASSDSSSGGVTDTQYF
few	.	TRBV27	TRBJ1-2	TGTGCCAGCAGTTTATCGAGGCAGAGATATGGCTACACCTTC	CASSLSRQRYGYTF
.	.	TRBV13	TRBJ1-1	TGTGCCAGCAGGTCCACAGGGACCACTGAAGCTTTCTTT	CASRSTGTTEAFF
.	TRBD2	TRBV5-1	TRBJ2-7	TGCGCCAGCAGCTTGAATTCACCGGGAGGTGCCAGCTCCTACGAGCAGTACTTC	CASSLNSPGGASSYEQYF
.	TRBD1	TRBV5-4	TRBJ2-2	TGTGCCAGCAGCTGGGACAGGGGGCAAAACACCGGGGAGCTGTTTTTT	CASSWDRGQNTGELFF
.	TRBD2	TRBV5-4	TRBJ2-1	TGTGCCAGCAGCTATGATAGCGGGAGGGCCAGGGATGAGCAGTTCTTC	CASSYDSGRARDEQFF
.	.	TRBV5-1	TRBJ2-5	TGCGCCAGCAGTCCCGCAGGGATAGAGACCCAGTACTTC	CASSPAGIETQYF
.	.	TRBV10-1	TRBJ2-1	TGCGCCAGCAGTGAGGATCGAGTTCGGAATGAGCAGTTCTTC	CASSEDRVRNEQFF
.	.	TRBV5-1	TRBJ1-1	TGCGCCAGCAGCGGGCAGGTGAACACTGAAGCTTTCTTT	CASSGQVNTEAFF
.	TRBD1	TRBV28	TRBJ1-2	TGTGCCAGCAGTCCCCTTGGGACAGGGACACGTAACTATGGCTACACCTTC	CASSPLGTGTRNYGYTF
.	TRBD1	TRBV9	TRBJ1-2	TGTGCCAGCAGCGTAGGGACAGGGGACTATGGCTACACCTTC	CASSVGTGDYGYTF
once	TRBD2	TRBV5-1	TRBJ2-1	TGCGCCAGCAGCTCACGGGTAGCGGGAGGCTACAATGAGCAGTTCTTC	CASSSRVAGGYNEQFF
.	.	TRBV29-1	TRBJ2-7	TGCAGCGTCATCACAGGCTCCTACGAGCAGTACTTC	CSVITGSYEQYF
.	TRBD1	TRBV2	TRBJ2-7	TGTGCCAGCAGCCGACAGGGTGGTTTTCTGGAGGTTGGCTACGAGCAGTACTTC	CASSRQGGFLEVGYEQYF
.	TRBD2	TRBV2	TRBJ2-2	TGTGCCAGCAGTGAAAGACTAGCGGACACCGGGGAGCTGTTTTTT	CASSERLADTGELFF
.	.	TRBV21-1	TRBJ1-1	TGTGCCAGCAGCAAAGGGCCAGGGATGAACACTGAAGCTTTCTTT	CASSKGPGMNTEAFF
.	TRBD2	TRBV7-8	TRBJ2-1	TGTGCCAGCAGCTTACTGTTGCTAGCGGGAGCGTTCTTC	CASSLLLLAGAFF
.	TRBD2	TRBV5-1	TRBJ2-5	TGCGCCAGCAGGCTGACTAGCGGGAGCCGGGGGGAGACCCAGTACTTC	CASRLTSGSRGETQYF
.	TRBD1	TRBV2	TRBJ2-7	TGTGCCAGCAGTGGAGACAGGGGTATCGAGCAGTACTTC	CASSGDRGIEQYF
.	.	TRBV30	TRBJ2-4	TGTGCCTGGAGTCAGGACAGTTTTCCCAAAAACATTCAGTACTTC	CAWSQDSFPKNIQYF
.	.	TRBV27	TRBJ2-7	TGTGCCAGCAGTTTATTTCCGAGACCGGGACAACCTATTCCCTACGAGCAGTACTTC	CASSLFPRPGQPIPYEQYF
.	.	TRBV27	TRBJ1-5	TGTGCCAGCAGTTTACTCGGACGGGGTCCCTATAGCAATCAGCCCCAGCATTTT	CASSLLGRGPYSNQPQHF
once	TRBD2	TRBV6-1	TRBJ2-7	TGTGCCAGCAGTGATATACTAGCGGGAAGGACCTACGAGCAGTACTTC	CASSDILAGRTYEQYF
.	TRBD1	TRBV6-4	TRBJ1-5	TGTGCCAGCAGTGGAGCAGGGGGCAGAGACCTTACCAATCAGCCCCAGCATTTT	CASSGAGGRDLTNQPQHF
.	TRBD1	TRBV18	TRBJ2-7	TGTGCCAGCTCGACTCAGGGGGCGGCCTCCTACGAGCAGTACTTC	CASSTQGAASYEQYF
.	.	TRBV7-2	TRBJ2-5	TGTGCCAGCAGCCGAGATGGCCAAGAGACCCAGTACTTC	CASSRDGQETQYF
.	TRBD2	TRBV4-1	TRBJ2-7	TGCGCCAGCAGCCAAGGGGAGCCGGGACTAGCTTCCTACGAGCAGTACTTC	CASSQGEPGLASYEQYF
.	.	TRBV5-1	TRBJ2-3	TGCGCCAGCAGCACGACTAGGGTAAATACGCAGTATTTT	CASSTTRVNTQYF
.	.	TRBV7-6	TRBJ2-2	TGTGCCAGCAGCCATTGGACAGGGGAGGTAGCGGGACAGTCCGGGGAGCTGTTTTTT	CASSHWTGEVAGQSGELFF
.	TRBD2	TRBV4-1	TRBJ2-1	TGCGCCAGCAGCCAAGACAGGACTAGCGATGCCTACAATGAGCAGTTCTTC	CASSQDRTSDAYNEQFF
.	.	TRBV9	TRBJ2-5	TGTGCCAGCAGCGTAGGCCCGCACTGGAGGGCCCAGTACTTC	CASSVGPHWRAQYF
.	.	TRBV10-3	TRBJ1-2	TGTGCCATCAGTGAGTCGGGGGGGACCCAGAAGGGCTACACCTTC	CAISESGGTQKGYTF